Listed below are T cell receptor beta chains from one sample, sequenced in a study of T cells after yellow fever vaccination. TCRdb called the 5' RACE reads again in MiXCR, with one record for every CDR3 protein. Of hundreds of thousands of distinct CDR3 sequences listed, roughly an eighth are singletons. The sequenced sample was PBMCs, obtained on the day of the yellow fever booster vaccination. The origin of the receptors is a man aged 30-40 years who received the YFV17D yellow fever vaccine. Each CDR3 is given with its conserved first and last residue. D genes are given only for firm matches. Where a row states a size, it is once, few, many or the class of an expanded clone; other rows omit it.

few,TRBJ2-1,TRBV5-6,-,CASSPLQGPYNEQFF,TGTGCCAGCAGCCCCCTTCAGGGTCCCTACAATGAGCAGTTCTTC
-,TRBJ1-2,TRBV7-2,-,CASSLRVANYGYTF,TGTGCCAGCAGCTTACGGGTTGCTAACTATGGCTACACCTTC
-,TRBJ2-4,TRBV9,-,CASSPTGGLEYIQYF,TGTGCCAGCAGCCCAACCGGGGGGCTTGAGTACATTCAGTACTTC
once,TRBJ2-5,TRBV5-4,-,CASSLAPDRGGETQYF,TGTGCCAGCAGCTTGGCTCCTGACCGTGGGGGAGAGACCCAGTACTTC
few,TRBJ2-7,TRBV5-6,-,CASSSEAGPIYEQYF,TGTGCCAGCAGCTCAGAGGCAGGGCCAATTTACGAGCAGTACTTC
few,TRBJ2-3,TRBV10-2,TRBD2,CATDSGSTLTSTDTQYF,TGCGCCACCGACAGCGGGAGTACTCTCACTAGCACAGATACGCAGTATTTT
-,TRBJ2-5,TRBV5-1,-,CASSTSYPQETQYF,TGCGCCAGCAGCACCAGTTACCCCCAAGAGACCCAGTACTTC
few,TRBJ2-7,TRBV18,TRBD2,CASSPGAGETYEQYF,TGTGCCAGCTCACCTGGAGCGGGAGAGACCTACGAGCAGTACTTC
few,TRBJ2-7,TRBV6-2/TRBV6-3,TRBD2,CASAPWGTSDYEQYF,TGTGCCAGCGCCCCGTGGGGGACTAGCGACTACGAGCAGTACTTC
-,TRBJ2-1,TRBV9,TRBD2,CASSVGTSGINEQFF,TGTGCCAGCAGCGTAGGGACTAGCGGGATTAATGAGCAGTTCTTC
many,TRBJ2-1,TRBV7-2,TRBD1,CASSSFLMGQGNNEQFF,TGTGCCAGCAGCTCCTTTTTAATGGGACAGGGGAATAATGAGCAGTTCTTC
few,TRBJ2-2,TRBV19,-,CASSIGGVLVNTGELFF,TGTGCCAGTAGTATCGGGGGCGTCCTTGTGAACACCGGGGAGCTGTTTTTT
many,TRBJ2-1,TRBV24-1,-,CATSDQLQGLGDNEQFF,TGTGCCACCAGTGACCAACTGCAGGGGCTAGGGGACAATGAGCAGTTCTTC
many,TRBJ2-1,TRBV6-5,TRBD2,CASSYHRTSGSFGEQFF,TGTGCCAGCAGTTACCATCGGACTAGCGGGAGTTTTGGTGAGCAGTTCTTC
few,TRBJ2-7,TRBV12-3/TRBV12-4,-,CASSFGQNYEQYF,TGTGCCAGCAGTTTCGGACAGAATTACGAGCAGTACTTC
few,TRBJ2-5,TRBV29-1,TRBD2,CSVVLAGGETQYF,TGCAGCGTTGTTCTAGCGGGTGGGGAGACCCAGTACTTC
-,TRBJ2-3,TRBV30,-,CAWTVGVPARSTDTQYF,TGTGCCTGGACCGTAGGGGTGCCAGCACGCAGCACAGATACGCAGTATTTT
-,TRBJ2-1,TRBV2,TRBD2,CASSESVAGGRNEQFF,TGTGCCAGCAGTGAAAGCGTAGCGGGAGGGCGCAATGAGCAGTTCTTC
-,TRBJ2-7,TRBV5-1,TRBD2,CASSPLTSGSYEQYF,TGCGCCAGCAGTCCGCTGACTAGCGGGTCCTACGAGCAGTACTTC
-,TRBJ2-7,TRBV19,-,CASSILADYEQYF,TGTGCCAGTAGTATTTTAGCGGACTACGAGCAGTACTTC
few,TRBJ2-7,TRBV21-1,-,CASSEEEGARATHEQYF,TGTGCCAGCAGCGAAGAGGAGGGGGCCAGGGCAACCCACGAGCAGTACTTC
few,TRBJ2-7,TRBV5-1,-,CASSLGVQTQYYEQYF,TGCGCCAGCAGTCTCGGAGTCCAGACACAATACTACGAGCAGTACTTC
many,TRBJ2-3,TRBV7-2,-,CASSPYSDTQYF,TGTGCCAGCAGCCCATATTCAGATACGCAGTATTTT
few,TRBJ2-5,TRBV7-2,-,CASSLVALETQYF,TGTGCCAGCAGCTTAGTAGCTTTGGAGACCCAGTACTTC
-,TRBJ2-4,TRBV5-1,TRBD1,CASSNKGQGLAKNIQYF,TGCGCCAGCAGCAACAAGGGACAGGGACTAGCCAAAAACATTCAGTACTTC
few,TRBJ2-1,TRBV5-1,-,CASSLGGWGNEQFF,TGCGCCAGCAGCTTGGGAGGGTGGGGCAATGAGCAGTTCTTC
many,TRBJ2-5,TRBV2,TRBD2,CASTPAGETQYF,TGTGCCAGCACCCCAGCGGGGGAGACCCAGTACTTC
-,TRBJ2-5,TRBV5-1,-,CASRFRSAQETQYF,TGCGCCAGCAGATTTAGGTCTGCACAAGAGACCCAGTACTTC
few,TRBJ2-1,TRBV7-6,-,CASSLAGSKAFGEQFF,TGTGCCAGCAGCTTAGCCGGTAGCAAGGCTTTCGGTGAGCAGTTCTTC
many,TRBJ2-3,TRBV4-1,-,CASSQDQPTDTQYF,TGCGCCAGCAGCCAAGACCAGCCCACAGATACGCAGTATTTT
many,TRBJ1-3,TRBV4-3,-,CASSQPLTNSGNTIYF,TGCGCCAGCAGCCAGCCCCTGACAAACTCTGGAAACACCATATATTTT
-,TRBJ2-5,TRBV10-1,TRBD2,CASSDGAGGAQETQYF,TGCGCCAGCAGTGACGGCGCGGGAGGTGCTCAAGAGACCCAGTACTTC
-,TRBJ1-5,TRBV20-1,TRBD1,CSAPSTDRVGQPQHF,TGCAGTGCTCCATCAACCGACAGGGTTGGACAGCCCCAGCATTTT
few,TRBJ1-5,TRBV20-1,-,CSANRDNNQPQHF,TGCAGTGCAAACAGAGACAACAATCAGCCCCAGCATTTT
few,TRBJ2-2,TRBV29-1,TRBD1,CSASGQGARTGELFF,TGCAGCGCCTCGGGACAGGGGGCGCGCACCGGGGAGCTGTTTTTT
-,TRBJ2-5,TRBV5-1,TRBD2,CASSPRGGREETQYF,TGCGCCAGCAGCCCCCGGGGGGGCAGGGAAGAGACCCAGTACTTC
few,TRBJ1-2,TRBV7-2,-,CASMTTNYGYTF,TGTGCCAGCATGACGACTAACTATGGCTACACCTTC
few,TRBJ2-7,TRBV20-1,TRBD2,CSARLAGGGSYEQYF,TGCAGTGCTCGCTTAGCGGGAGGGGGATCCTACGAGCAGTACTTC
few,TRBJ2-7,TRBV12-3/TRBV12-4,TRBD2,CASSDSGGYEQYF,TGTGCCAGCAGTGATTCGGGAGGGTACGAGCAGTACTTC
-,TRBJ2-2,TRBV6-2/TRBV6-3,-,CASSYPQRSDANTGELFF,TGTGCCAGCAGTTACCCCCAACGGAGCGACGCGAACACCGGGGAGCTGTTTTTT
few,TRBJ1-5,TRBV20-1,TRBD1,CSAATGTDSNQPQHF,TGCAGTGCTGCCACCGGGACAGATAGCAATCAGCCCCAGCATTTT
-,TRBJ2-7,TRBV6-2/TRBV6-3,-,CASSRTGNRYEQYF,TGTGCCAGCAGTCGAACAGGGAATCGGTACGAGCAGTACTTC
few,TRBJ2-5,TRBV12-3/TRBV12-4,-,CASSSPRTETQYF,TGTGCCAGCAGCTCCCCCAGGACGGAGACCCAGTACTTC
-,TRBJ2-5,TRBV19,TRBD2,CASSIGGLAGRETQYF,TGTGCCAGTAGTATAGGAGGCCTAGCGGGCAGGGAGACCCAGTACTTC
few,TRBJ2-5,TRBV5-6,-,CASSLEWSGAGETQYF,TGTGCCAGCAGCTTGGAGTGGTCTGGGGCCGGGGAGACCCAGTACTTC
-,TRBJ1-1,TRBV12-3/TRBV12-4,TRBD1,CASSPDRVGTEAFF,TGTGCCAGCAGCCCTGACAGGGTAGGCACTGAAGCTTTCTTT
-,TRBJ1-4,TRBV11-2,-,CASSSGPTGAYNEKLFF,TGTGCCAGCAGCTCGGGTCCTACTGGGGCTTATAATGAAAAACTGTTTTTT
few,TRBJ2-7,TRBV7-9,TRBD2,CASSRDLSGNYVF,TGTGCCAGCAGTCGAGATCTGAGCGGGAACTACGTCTTC
-,TRBJ2-1,TRBV7-9,-,CASSLGLSPFEQFF,TGTGCCAGCAGCTTAGGATTGTCGCCGTTTGAGCAGTTCTTC
few,TRBJ2-1,TRBV20-1,TRBD2,CSGNLAGGGFYNEQFF,TGCAGTGGGAATTTAGCGGGAGGGGGATTTTACAATGAGCAGTTCTTC
few,TRBJ2-7,TRBV18,-,CASSPTRTHYEQYF,TGTGCCAGCTCACCTACAAGAACCCACTACGAGCAGTACTTC
-,TRBJ2-7,TRBV4-3,-,CASSQDRECYEQYF,TGCGCCAGCAGCCAAGATAGGGAATGCTACGAGCAGTACTTC
-,TRBJ1-1,TRBV29-1,-,CSVGRSGPGLEAFF,TGCAGCGTTGGGCGGTCCGGGCCCGGTCTGGAAGCTTTCTTT
few,TRBJ1-5,TRBV12-3/TRBV12-4,TRBD1,CASSSDRVSNQPQHF,TGTGCCAGCAGTTCGGACAGGGTGAGCAATCAGCCCCAGCATTTT
few,TRBJ2-1,TRBV16,TRBD1,CASSLPKGGPYNEQFF,TGTGCCAGCAGCCTCCCGAAAGGGGGCCCCTACAATGAGCAGTTCTTC
-,TRBJ2-1,TRBV11-3,TRBD2,CASSLVGRASGEQFF,TGTGCCAGCAGCTTAGTTGGGAGGGCCTCAGGGGAGCAGTTCTTC
-,TRBJ2-2,TRBV30,-,CAWSVIGGELFF,TGTGCCTGGAGTGTCATCGGAGGGGAGCTGTTTTTT
many,TRBJ2-7,TRBV5-1,-,CASSYRDPGHEQYF,TGCGCCAGCAGCTACCGGGACCCAGGCCACGAGCAGTACTTC
-,TRBJ2-4,TRBV30,TRBD1,CAWGTGLNIQYF,TGTGCCTGGGGGACAGGGTTAAACATTCAGTACTTC
-,TRBJ2-3,TRBV9,-,CASSDPNTQYF,TGTGCCAGCAGCGACCCTAATACGCAGTATTTT